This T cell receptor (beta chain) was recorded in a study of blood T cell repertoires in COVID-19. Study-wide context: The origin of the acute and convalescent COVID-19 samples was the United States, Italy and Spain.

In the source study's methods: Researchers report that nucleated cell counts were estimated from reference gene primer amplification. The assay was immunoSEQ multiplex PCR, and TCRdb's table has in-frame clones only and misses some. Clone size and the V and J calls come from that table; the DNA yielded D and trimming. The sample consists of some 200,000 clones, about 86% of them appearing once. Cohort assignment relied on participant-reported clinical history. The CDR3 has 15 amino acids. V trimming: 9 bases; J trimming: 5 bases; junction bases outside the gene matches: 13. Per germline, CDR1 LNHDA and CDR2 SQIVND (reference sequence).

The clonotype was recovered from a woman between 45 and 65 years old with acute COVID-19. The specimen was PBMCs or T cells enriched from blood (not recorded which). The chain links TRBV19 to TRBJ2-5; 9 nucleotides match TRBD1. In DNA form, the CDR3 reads TGTGCCAGCCTAATCCGGACAGGGGCCCGTGAGACCCAGTACTTC. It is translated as CASLIRTGARETQYF. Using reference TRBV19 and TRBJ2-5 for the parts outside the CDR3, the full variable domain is DGGITQSPKYLFRKEGQNVTLSCEQNLNHDAMYWYRQDPGQGLRLIYYSQIVNDFQKGDIAEGYSVSREKKESFPLTVTSAQKNPTAFYLCASLIRTGARETQYFGPGTRLLVL.